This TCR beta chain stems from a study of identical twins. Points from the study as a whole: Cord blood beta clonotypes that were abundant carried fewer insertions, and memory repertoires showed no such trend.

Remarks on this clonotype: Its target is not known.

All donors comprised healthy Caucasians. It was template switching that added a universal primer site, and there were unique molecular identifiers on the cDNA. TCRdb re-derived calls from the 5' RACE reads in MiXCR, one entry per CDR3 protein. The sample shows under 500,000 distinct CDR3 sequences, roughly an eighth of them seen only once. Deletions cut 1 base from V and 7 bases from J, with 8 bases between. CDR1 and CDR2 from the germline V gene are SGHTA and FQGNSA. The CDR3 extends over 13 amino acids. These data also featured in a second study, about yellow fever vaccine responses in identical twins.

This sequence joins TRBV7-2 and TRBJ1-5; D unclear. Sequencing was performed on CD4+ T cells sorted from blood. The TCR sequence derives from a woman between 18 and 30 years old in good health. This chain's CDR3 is CASSLGREQPQHF. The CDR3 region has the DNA TGTGCCAGCAGCTTAGGTCGGGAGCAGCCCCAGCATTTT.